This T cell receptor beta chain stems from a study of T cells expressing NK-cell markers. Study information: TCR beta repertoires came from sorted CD3+CD56+NKG2C+, CD3+CD56+NKG2C- and CD3+CD56-NKG2C+ T cells.

TCRdb reprocessed the 5' RACE reads and keeps a single row for each CDR3 protein, giving no DNA. The sample table sets out about 410,000 distinct CDR3 sequences. Note on this clonotype: Its target is not known.

Findings of the study overall: Dominant NKG2C+ clonotypes were found to form about 1.0-7.0% of CD8+ T cells in over five donors. Researchers report these clonotypes also headed the CD3+CD56-NKG2C+ fraction in a few donors.

Germline V lookup: CDR1 LGHDT, CDR2 YNNKEL (reference sequence). This CDR3 has 15 residues. The TCR sequence derives from a woman aged 45-59 years in good health. Sequences were obtained from blood T cells: a sorted CD56 or NKG2C T cell subset, CD4+ or CD8+ T cells, or bulk PBMC T cells (not recorded which). The chain employs TRBV3-1 and TRBJ2-3; with no DNA, the TCRdb D assignment of TRBD2 cannot be verified. The CDR3 is CASSRGGVGTDTQYF.